This TCR beta chain was found in a study of blood T cell repertoires in COVID-19 (dated by TCRdb to 2020 to 2021). Regarding the study in general: Samples covering the acute and convalescent phases of COVID-19 were provided by collaborators in the United States, Italy and Spain. The material from the prospective study consisted of cDNA or gDNA derived from T cells, B-cell-depleted T cells, or PBMCs. Deeply sampled blood TCRbeta repertoires from subjects exposed to, actively infected with, or recovered from COVID-19 were included in the dataset. A freely available public database, intended as a resource for researchers studying the immune response to SARS-CoV-2, is where the repertoires were released. Samples came from the ongoing ImmuneRACE study (first 160 participants) plus 1,254 subjects from 6 global collaborators. Sample metadata almost always included a de-identified subject ID, COVID-19 status, age in years and sex. Where HLA class I and class II types were available, the types were taken from metadata supplied by the sample provider, not from assay-based typing.

One collaborating source in Seattle enrolled patients while the patients were actively infected and followed the patients over time throughout the course of disease. Collaborating institutions collected whole blood in K2EDTA tubes following their own protocols. For TCRbeta analysis, collaborators shipped samples as frozen whole blood, isolated PBMCs, or DNA extracted from either of those sample types. What the research found in general, with its limitations: The quantity of clinical and demographic metadata differed by source and by participant and was supplied without curation.

The immunoSEQ Assay, a bias-controlled multiplex PCR, was used to amplify TCRbeta CDR3 regions from genomic DNA. As for the authors' bioinformatics: The number of nucleated cells in each sample was estimated from the amplification of reference gene primers within the assay. Sequence reads were collapsed and filtered to measure the absolute abundance of every unique TCRbeta CDR3 rearrangement. For each sample, productive Simpson clonality was calculated as the square root of Simpson's diversity index across productive rearrangements. The clones in this table, taken by TCRdb from immuneACCESS, are in-frame only. Not every clone is retained; where verified, under half of the shortfall comes from an unresolved V gene, and the cause of the rest is unknown. The V and J calls and clone size are taken from that table; D and trimming were inferred from the DNA. In this sample the table shows under 300,000 clones, 85% to 90% of which occur a single time. The ten largest clonotypes hold approximately 12% of the sample.

For this clone: Its antigen is not yet known. Base-call qualities are not available, and no considerably larger clone is one nucleotide away.

Spanning cysteine to phenylalanine, the CDR3 consists of 15 amino acids. The retained sequence is limited to the CDR3, 45 bases, with the frame set at the first base. Based on the germline V gene (reference sequence), the CDR1 and CDR2 sequences are LGHDT and YNNKEL. Relative to germline, V is 1 base shorter and J is 3 bases shorter, with 7 bases between their ends. The chain joins TRBV3-1 (or the pseudogene TRBV3-2) to TRBJ1-6; TRBD1 could be the D gene, as 5 bases match. Sequenced input: peripheral blood. The receptor was isolated from a woman aged 25 to 45 with COVID-19, enrolled during active disease. The CDR3 region reads CASSQAGYYNSPLHF. The nucleotide sequence is TGTGCCAGCAGCCAAGCAGGGTACTATAATTCACCCCTCCACTTT.